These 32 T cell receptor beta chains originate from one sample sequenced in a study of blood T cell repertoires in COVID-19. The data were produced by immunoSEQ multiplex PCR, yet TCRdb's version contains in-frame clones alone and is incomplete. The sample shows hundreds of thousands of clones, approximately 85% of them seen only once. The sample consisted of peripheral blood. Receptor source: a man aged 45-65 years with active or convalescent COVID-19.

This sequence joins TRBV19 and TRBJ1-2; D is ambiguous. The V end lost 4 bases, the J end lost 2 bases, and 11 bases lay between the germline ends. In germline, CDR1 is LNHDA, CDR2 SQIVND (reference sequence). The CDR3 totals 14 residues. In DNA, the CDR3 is TGTGCCAGTAGTAGGAGATACGAGAACTATGGCTACACCTTC. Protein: CASSRRYENYGYTF.

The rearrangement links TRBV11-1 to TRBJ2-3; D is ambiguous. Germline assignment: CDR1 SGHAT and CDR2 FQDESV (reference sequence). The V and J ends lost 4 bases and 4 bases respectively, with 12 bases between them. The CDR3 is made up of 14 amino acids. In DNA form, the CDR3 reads TGTGCCAGCAGCTCCCGTGCTGAGGCAGATACGCAGTATTTT. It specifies CASSSRAEADTQYF.

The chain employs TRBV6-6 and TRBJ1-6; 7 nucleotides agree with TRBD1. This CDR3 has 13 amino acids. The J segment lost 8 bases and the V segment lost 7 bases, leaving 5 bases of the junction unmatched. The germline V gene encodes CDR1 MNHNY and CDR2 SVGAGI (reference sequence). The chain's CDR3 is CASKRDRDSPLHF. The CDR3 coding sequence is TGTGCCAGCAAACGGGACAGAGATTCACCCCTCCACTTT.

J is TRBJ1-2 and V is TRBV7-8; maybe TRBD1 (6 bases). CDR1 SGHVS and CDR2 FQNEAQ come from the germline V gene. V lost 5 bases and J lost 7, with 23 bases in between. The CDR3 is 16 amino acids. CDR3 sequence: CASSDSGALVSFGYTF. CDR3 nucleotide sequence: TGTGCCAGCAGCGATTCAGGGGCCCTGGTGTCGTTTGGCTACACCTTC. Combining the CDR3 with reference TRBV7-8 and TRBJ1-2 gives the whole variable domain GAGVSQSPRYKVAKRGQDVALRCDPISGHVSLFWYQQALGQGPEFLTYFQNEAQLDKSGLPSDRFFAERPEGSVSTLKIQRTQQEDSAVYLCASSDSGALVSFGYTFGSGTRLTVV.

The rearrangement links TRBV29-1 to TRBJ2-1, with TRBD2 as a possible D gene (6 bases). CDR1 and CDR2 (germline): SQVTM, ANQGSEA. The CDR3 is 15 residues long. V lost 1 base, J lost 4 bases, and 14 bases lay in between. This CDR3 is CSVEGWGSGYNEQFF. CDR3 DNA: TGCAGCGTTGAAGGTTGGGGTAGCGGTTACAATGAGCAGTTCTTC.

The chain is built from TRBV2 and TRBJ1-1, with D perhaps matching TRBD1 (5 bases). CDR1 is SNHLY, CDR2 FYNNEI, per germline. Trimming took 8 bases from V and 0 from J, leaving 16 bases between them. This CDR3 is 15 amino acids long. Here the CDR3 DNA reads TGTGCCAGCTCAGTCGCAGGGCTCATGAACACTGAAGCTTTCTTT. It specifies CASSVAGLMNTEAFF.

DNA of the CDR3: TGTGCCAGTAGCCATCCGGGACTCGAGCAGTACTTC. Translating it yields CASSHPGLEQYF. The rearrangement uses TRBV19 and TRBJ2-7; D may be TRBD2 (6 bases). Germline V CDR1 and CDR2: LNHDA, SQIVND (reference sequence). The CDR3 spans 12 residues. The germline V and J ends were trimmed by 6 bases and 6 bases, with 12 bases remaining between them.

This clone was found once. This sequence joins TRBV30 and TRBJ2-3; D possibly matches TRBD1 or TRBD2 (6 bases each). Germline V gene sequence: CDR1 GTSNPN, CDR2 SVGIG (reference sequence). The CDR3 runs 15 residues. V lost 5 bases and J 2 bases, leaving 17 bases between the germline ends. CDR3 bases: TGTGCCTGGGGCGGGACGGGACATCCCACAGATACGCAGTATTTT. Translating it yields CAWGGTGHPTDTQYF. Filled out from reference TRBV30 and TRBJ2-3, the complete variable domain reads SQTIHQWPATLVQPVGSPLSLECTVEGTSNPNLYWYRQAAGRGLQLLFYSVGIGQISSEVPQNLSASRPQDRQFILSSKKLLLSDSGFYLCAWGGTGHPTDTQYFGPGTRLTVL.

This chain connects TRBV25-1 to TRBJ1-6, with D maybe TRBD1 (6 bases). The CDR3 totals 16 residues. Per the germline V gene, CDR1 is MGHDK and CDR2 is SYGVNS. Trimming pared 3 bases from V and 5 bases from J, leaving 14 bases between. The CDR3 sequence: CASSEAGGRNNSPLHF. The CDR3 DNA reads TGTGCCAGCAGTGAGGCGGGGGGCCGGAATAATTCACCCCTCCACTTT.

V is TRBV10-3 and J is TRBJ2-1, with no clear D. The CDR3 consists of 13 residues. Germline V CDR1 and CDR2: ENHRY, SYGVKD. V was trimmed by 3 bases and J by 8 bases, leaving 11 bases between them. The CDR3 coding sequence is TGTGCCATCAGTGAACTTGACGGAGATGAGCAGTTCTTC. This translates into CAISELDGDEQFF.

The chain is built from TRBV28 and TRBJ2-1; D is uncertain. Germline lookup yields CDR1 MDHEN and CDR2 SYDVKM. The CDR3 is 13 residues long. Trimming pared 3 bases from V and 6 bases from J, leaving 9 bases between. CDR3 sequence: CASSFSERNEQFF. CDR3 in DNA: TGTGCCAGCAGTTTCAGTGAGCGCAATGAGCAGTTCTTC.

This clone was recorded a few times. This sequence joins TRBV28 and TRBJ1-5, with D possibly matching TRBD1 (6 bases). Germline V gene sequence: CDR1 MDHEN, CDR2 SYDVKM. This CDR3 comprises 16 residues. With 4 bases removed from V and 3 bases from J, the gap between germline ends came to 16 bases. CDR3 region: CASSSLRQAINQPQHF. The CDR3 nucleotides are TGTGCCAGCAGTTCCCTTCGACAGGCGATCAATCAGCCCCAGCATTTT.

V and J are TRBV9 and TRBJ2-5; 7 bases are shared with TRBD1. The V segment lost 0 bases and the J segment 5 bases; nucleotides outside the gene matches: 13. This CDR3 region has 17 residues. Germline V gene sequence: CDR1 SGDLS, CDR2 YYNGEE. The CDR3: CASSVGTSLSRGETQYF. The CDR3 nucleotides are TGTGCCAGCAGCGTAGGCACCTCCTTGAGCAGGGGGGAGACCCAGTACTTC.

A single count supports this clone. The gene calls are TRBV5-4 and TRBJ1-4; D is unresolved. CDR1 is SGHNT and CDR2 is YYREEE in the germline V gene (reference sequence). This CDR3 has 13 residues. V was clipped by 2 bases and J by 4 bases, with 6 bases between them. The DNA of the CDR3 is TGTGCCAGCAGCTTATCCGTTAATGAAAAACTGTTTTTT. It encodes CASSLSVNEKLFF. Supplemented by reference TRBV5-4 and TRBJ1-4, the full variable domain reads ETGVTQSPTHLIKTRGQQVTLRCSSQSGHNTVSWYQQALGQGPQFIFQYYREEENGRGNFPPRFSGLQFPNYSSELNVNALELDDSALYLCASSLSVNEKLFFGSGTQLSVL.

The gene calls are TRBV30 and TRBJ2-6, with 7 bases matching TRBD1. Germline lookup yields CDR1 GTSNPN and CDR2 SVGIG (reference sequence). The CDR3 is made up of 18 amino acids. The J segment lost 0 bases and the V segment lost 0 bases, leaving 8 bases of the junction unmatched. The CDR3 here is CAWSVRWDRLSGANVLTF. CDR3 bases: TGTGCCTGGAGTGTACGCTGGGACAGACTCTCTGGGGCCAACGTCCTGACTTTC.

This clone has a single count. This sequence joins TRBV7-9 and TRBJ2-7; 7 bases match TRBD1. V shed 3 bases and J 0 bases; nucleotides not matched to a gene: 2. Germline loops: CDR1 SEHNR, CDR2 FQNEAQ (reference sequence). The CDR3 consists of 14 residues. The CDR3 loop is CASSFGQVSYEQYF. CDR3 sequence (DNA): TGTGCCAGCAGCTTTGGACAGGTCTCCTACGAGCAGTACTTC.

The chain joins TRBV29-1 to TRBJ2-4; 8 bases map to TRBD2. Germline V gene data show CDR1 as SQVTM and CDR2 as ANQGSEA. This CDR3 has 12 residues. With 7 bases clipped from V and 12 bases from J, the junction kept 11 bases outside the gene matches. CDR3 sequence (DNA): TGCAGCGCAAGAGGACTAGCTCCATCTCAGTACTTC. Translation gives CSARGLAPSQYF.

The CDR3 protein is CASSQRATAGLAGMYEQYF. CDR3 DNA sequence: TGCGCCAGCAGCCAGAGGGCGACCGCCGGACTAGCGGGAATGTACGAGCAGTACTTC. The chain links TRBV4-1 to TRBJ2-7, with TRBD2 identical over 12 bases. This CDR3 has 19 amino acids. CDR1 is MGHRA, CDR2 YSYEKL, per germline. The junction had 16 bases not matched to a gene; V was cut back by 3 bases and J by 4 bases.

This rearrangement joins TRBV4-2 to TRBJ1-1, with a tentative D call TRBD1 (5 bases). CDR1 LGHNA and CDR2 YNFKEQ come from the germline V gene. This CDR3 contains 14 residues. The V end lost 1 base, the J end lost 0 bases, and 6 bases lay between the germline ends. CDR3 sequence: CASSQGGVNTEAFF. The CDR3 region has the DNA TGTGCCAGCAGCCAAGGGGGGGTGAACACTGAAGCTTTCTTT.

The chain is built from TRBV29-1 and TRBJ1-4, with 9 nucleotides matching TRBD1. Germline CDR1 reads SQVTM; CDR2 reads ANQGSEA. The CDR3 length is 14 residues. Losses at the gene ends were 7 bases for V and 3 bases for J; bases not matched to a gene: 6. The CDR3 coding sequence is TGCAGCGCTCGGACAGGGGCGCCTAATGAAAAACTGTTTTTT. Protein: CSARTGAPNEKLFF.

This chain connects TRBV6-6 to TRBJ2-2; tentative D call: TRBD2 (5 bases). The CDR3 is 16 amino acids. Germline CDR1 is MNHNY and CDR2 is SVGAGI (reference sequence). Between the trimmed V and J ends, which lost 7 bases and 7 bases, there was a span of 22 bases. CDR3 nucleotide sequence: TGTGCCAGCACCGATGTTGATTTGAGGGCTCGCGGGGAGCTGTTTTTT. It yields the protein CASTDVDLRARGELFF.

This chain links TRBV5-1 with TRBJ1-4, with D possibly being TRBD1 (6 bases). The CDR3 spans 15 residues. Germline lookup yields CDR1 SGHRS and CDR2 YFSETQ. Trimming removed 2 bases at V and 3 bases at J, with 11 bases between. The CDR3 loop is CASSLYQGPNEKLFF. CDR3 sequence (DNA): TGCGCCAGCAGCTTATACCAGGGGCCTAATGAAAAACTGTTTTTT.

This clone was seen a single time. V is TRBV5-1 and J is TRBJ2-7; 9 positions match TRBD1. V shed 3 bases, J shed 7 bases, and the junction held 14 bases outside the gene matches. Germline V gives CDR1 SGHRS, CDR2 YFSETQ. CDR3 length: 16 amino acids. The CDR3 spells CASSSEPGQGAREQYF. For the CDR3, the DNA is TGCGCCAGCAGCTCAGAACCGGGACAGGGTGCGCGGGAGCAGTACTTC.

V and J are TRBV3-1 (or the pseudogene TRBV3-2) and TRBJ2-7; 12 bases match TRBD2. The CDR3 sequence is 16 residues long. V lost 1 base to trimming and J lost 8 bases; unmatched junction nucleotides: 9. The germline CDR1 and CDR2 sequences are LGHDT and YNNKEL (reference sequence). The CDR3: CASSQGILAGGVKQYF. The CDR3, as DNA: TGTGCCAGCAGCCAAGGTATCCTAGCGGGAGGGGTCAAGCAGTACTTC.

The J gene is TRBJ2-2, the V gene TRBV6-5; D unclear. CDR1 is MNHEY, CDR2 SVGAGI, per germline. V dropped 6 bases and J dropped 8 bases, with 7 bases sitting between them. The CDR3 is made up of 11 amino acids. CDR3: CASSLTGELFF. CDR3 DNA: TGTGCCAGCAGCCTGACAGGGGAGCTGTTTTTT.

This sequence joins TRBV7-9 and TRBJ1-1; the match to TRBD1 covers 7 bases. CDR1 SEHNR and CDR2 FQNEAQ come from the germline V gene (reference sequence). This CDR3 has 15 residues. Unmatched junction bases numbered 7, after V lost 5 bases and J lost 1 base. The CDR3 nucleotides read TGTGCCAGCAGCCGCCGGGACAGTTGGAACACTGAAGCTTTCTTT. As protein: CASSRRDSWNTEAFF.

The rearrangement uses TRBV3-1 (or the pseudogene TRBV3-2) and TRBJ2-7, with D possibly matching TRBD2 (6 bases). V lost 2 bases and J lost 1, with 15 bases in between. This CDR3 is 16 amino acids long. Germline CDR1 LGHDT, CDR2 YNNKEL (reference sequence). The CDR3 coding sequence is TGTGCCAGCAGCCAAAGACCTGGAGGGGATTCCTACGAGCAGTACTTC. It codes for CASSQRPGGDSYEQYF.

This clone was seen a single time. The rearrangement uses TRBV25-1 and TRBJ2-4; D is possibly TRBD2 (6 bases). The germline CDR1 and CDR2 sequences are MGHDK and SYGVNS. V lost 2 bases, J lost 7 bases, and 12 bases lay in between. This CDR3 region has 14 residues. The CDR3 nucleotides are TGTGCCAGCAGTGAAGGAGGAGGGTTGAACATTCAGTACTTC. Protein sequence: CASSEGGGLNIQYF.

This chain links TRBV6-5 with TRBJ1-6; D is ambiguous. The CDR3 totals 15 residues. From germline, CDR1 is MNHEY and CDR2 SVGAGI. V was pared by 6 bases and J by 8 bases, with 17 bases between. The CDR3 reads CASSRKAIGDSPLHF. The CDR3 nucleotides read TGTGCCAGCAGCAGGAAGGCGATCGGGGATTCACCCCTCCACTTT.

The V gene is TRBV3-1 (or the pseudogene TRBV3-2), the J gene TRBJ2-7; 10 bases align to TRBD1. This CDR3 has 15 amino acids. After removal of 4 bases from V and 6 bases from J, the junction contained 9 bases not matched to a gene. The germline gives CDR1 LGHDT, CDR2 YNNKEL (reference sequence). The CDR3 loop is CASSLGPGQGTEQYF. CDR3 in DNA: TGTGCCAGCAGCCTAGGACCGGGACAGGGGACCGAGCAGTACTTC.

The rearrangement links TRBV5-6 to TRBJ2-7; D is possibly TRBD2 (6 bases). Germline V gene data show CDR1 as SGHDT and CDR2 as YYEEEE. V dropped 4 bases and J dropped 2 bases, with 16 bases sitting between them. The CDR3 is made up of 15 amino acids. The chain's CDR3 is CASSLFGTVAYEQYF. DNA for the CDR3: TGTGCCAGCAGCCTCTTCGGGACTGTAGCCTACGAGCAGTACTTC.

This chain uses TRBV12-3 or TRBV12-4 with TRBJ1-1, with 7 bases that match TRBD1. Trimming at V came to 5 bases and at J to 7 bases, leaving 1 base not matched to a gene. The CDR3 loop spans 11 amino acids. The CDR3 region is CASSRTGEAFF. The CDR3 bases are TGTGCCAGCAGTAGGACAGGTGAAGCTTTCTTT.